This record concerns one TCR beta chain sequence. Its specificity is unknown. The sample belongs to a study of cytomegalovirus exposure and HLA in healthy donors. The CDR3 sequence is 14 residues long. The germline V gene has CDR1 MGHDK and CDR2 SYGVNS. V shed 5 bases, J shed 5 bases, and the junction held 5 bases outside the gene matches. All donors participated as healthy donors of bone marrow. With 60 Vbeta and 13 Jbeta primers, the PCR was carried out. Repertoires were generated with immunoSEQ multiplex PCR, while TCRdb's copy carries only in-frame clones and drops some. The sample holds around 45,000 clones, around three quarters seen once. Study-wide results and limits: A further, later analysis showed that HLA-associated TCR beta chains (compared with equally common others) were more clonally expanded. It is likely that the observed cluster of highly shared sequence variants was a sequencing artifact.

The sequenced sample was PBMCs. The sequence derives from a man aged 25-40 years in good health and CMV-seronegative. J is TRBJ2-5 and V is TRBV25-1; TRBD1 matches at 10 bases. As DNA, the CDR3 is TGTGCCAGCAGTCAGGGACAGGGGTACGAGACCCAGTACTTC. Encoded protein: CASSQGQGYETQYF.